The clone carrying this T cell receptor (beta chain) was seen repeatedly, ten times or more. The data stem from a study of cytomegalovirus exposure and HLA in healthy donors. The PCR employed 60 Vbeta primers together with 13 Jbeta primers. Profiling relied on immunoSEQ multiplex PCR, and the TCRdb table lists in-frame clones only, not all of them. This table has around 140,000 clones, 72% appearing once. Germline loops: CDR1 LNHDA, CDR2 SQIVND (reference sequence). There are 13 residues in the CDR3. Trimming shortened V by 7 bases and J by 0 bases, and 9 bases separated the two germline ends. The rearrangement joins TRBV19 to TRBJ1-1; D is unclear. The sequenced sample was PBMCs. The sequence was obtained from a man in his fifties in good health and CMV-seropositive. CDR3 protein: CASMREMNTEAFF. DNA of the CDR3: TGTGCCAGTATGAGGGAAATGAACACTGAAGCTTTCTTT.